Listed below are T cell receptor beta chains from one sample, sequenced in a study of T cells in Graves' hyperthyroidism and ophthalmopathy. TCRdb passed the multiplex PCR reads through MiXCR, listing each CDR3 protein once. The table shows a few hundred thousand distinct CDR3 sequences, with roughly an eighth occurring only once. Specimen: blood. These receptors were collected from a young woman with Graves' hyperthyroidism. Both conserved end residues are part of each CDR3. A D gene is named only where the DNA matches it firmly. Clone size is shown for a subset of rows, as once, few, many or a class of expanded clone.

CDR3 protein: CASSSAGTGLVRYF
CDR3 DNA: TGCGCCAGCAGCTCAGCCGGGACAGGGCTCGTTCGGTACTTC
J gene: TRBJ2-7
V gene: TRBV5-1
clone size: few
D gene: TRBD1

CDR3 protein: CASSQDRGANVLTF
CDR3 DNA: TGTGCCAGCAGCCAGGACAGGGGGGCCAACGTCCTGACTTTC
J gene: TRBJ2-6
V gene: TRBV7-9
clone size: many
D gene: TRBD1

CDR3 protein: CASSLLGGGEAEAFF
CDR3 DNA: TGCGCCAGCAGCCTTCTCGGAGGGGGCGAGGCTGAAGCTTTCTTT
J gene: TRBJ1-1
V gene: TRBV5-1
clone size: few
D gene: TRBD1

CDR3 protein: CASSYGLAGDSGELFF
CDR3 DNA: TGTGCCAGCAGTTACGGGTTAGCGGGAGATTCCGGGGAGCTGTTTTTT
J gene: TRBJ2-2
V gene: TRBV6-2/TRBV6-3
clone size: many
D gene: TRBD2

CDR3 protein: CSGVIADSAEVPQHF
CDR3 DNA: TGCAGCGGGGTGATTGCGGACAGTGCCGAGGTGCCCCAGCATTTT
J gene: TRBJ1-5
V gene: TRBV29-1
clone size: few
D gene: -

CDR3 protein: CASSIGTGAIDSPLHF
CDR3 DNA: TGTGCCAGTAGTATCGGGACAGGGGCGATTGATTCACCCCTCCACTTT
J gene: TRBJ1-6
V gene: TRBV19
clone size: few
D gene: TRBD1

CDR3 protein: CASSEDRDFYGYTF
CDR3 DNA: TGCGCCAGCAGCGAGGACAGGGACTTCTATGGCTACACCTTC
J gene: TRBJ1-2
V gene: TRBV5-1
clone size: -
D gene: TRBD1

CDR3 protein: CASSQGRGLNTGELFF
CDR3 DNA: TGCGCCAGCAGCCAAGGCCGCGGATTGAACACCGGGGAGCTGTTTTTT
J gene: TRBJ2-2
V gene: TRBV4-1
clone size: -
D gene: -

CDR3 protein: CASSPRGGGTGELFF
CDR3 DNA: TGTGCCAGCAGTCCCAGGGGGGGGGGGACCGGGGAGCTGTTTTTT
J gene: TRBJ2-2
V gene: TRBV12-3/TRBV12-4
clone size: few
D gene: -

CDR3 protein: CASSGGPGGFQETQYF
CDR3 DNA: TGCGCCAGCAGCGGGGGGCCGGGAGGATTCCAAGAGACCCAGTACTTC
J gene: TRBJ2-5
V gene: TRBV5-1
clone size: many
D gene: -

CDR3 protein: CAIRDRGREEQYF
CDR3 DNA: TGTGCCATCAGGGACAGGGGGCGCGAAGAGCAGTACTTC
J gene: TRBJ2-7
V gene: TRBV10-3
clone size: many
D gene: TRBD1

CDR3 protein: CASSFRPNSPLHF
CDR3 DNA: TGTGCCAGCAGTTTCCGTCCAAATTCACCCCTCCACTTT
J gene: TRBJ1-6
V gene: TRBV12-3/TRBV12-4
clone size: many
D gene: -

CDR3 protein: CASSYSAGLATDTQYF
CDR3 DNA: TGTGCCAGCAGTTACTCGGCAGGGTTGGCCACAGATACGCAGTATTTT
J gene: TRBJ2-3
V gene: TRBV6-2/TRBV6-3
clone size: many
D gene: -

CDR3 protein: CASSLQHGHQETQYF
CDR3 DNA: TGTGCCAGCAGCTTGCAGCACGGCCACCAAGAGACCCAGTACTTC
J gene: TRBJ2-5
V gene: TRBV7-2
clone size: many
D gene: -

CDR3 protein: CASRVQGASEKLFF
CDR3 DNA: TGTGCCAGCAGGGTACAGGGGGCGAGTGAAAAACTGTTTTTT
J gene: TRBJ1-4
V gene: TRBV28
clone size: few
D gene: TRBD1

CDR3 protein: CATRGPNSPLHF
CDR3 DNA: TGTGCCACAAGGGGACCTAATTCACCCCTCCACTTT
J gene: TRBJ1-6
V gene: TRBV6-1
clone size: many
D gene: -

CDR3 protein: CVSSVTGTSVHEQYF
CDR3 DNA: TGTGTCAGTAGTGTTACCGGGACTAGCGTCCACGAGCAGTACTTC
J gene: TRBJ2-7
V gene: TRBV28
clone size: -
D gene: TRBD2

CDR3 protein: CSARATSGRANERFF
CDR3 DNA: TGCAGTGCTAGAGCTACTAGCGGGAGGGCCAATGAGCGGTTCTTC
J gene: TRBJ2-1
V gene: TRBV20-1
clone size: many
D gene: TRBD2

CDR3 protein: CASSPRGRANTEAFF
CDR3 DNA: TGTGCCAGCAGCCCCCGGGGAAGGGCAAACACTGAAGCTTTCTTT
J gene: TRBJ1-1
V gene: TRBV3-1
clone size: many
D gene: -